This T cell receptor (beta chain) was obtained from a study of tumor and adjacent non-tumor tissue in lung cancer. Study overall: The patients, 9 to 11 men and 4 to 6 women, were roughly 31 to 85 with stage I to III disease.

A modified ARM-PCR protocol with three rounds of nested PCR amplified TCRbeta. TCRdb itself ran the multiplex PCR reads through MiXCR, one entry per CDR3 protein. The table has 200,000 to 250,000 distinct CDR3 sequences, 60% to 75% seen once. No cell sorting was done before RNA was extracted from the tissue. The length of the CDR3 is 15 residues. Germline V lookup: CDR1 MNHNS, CDR2 SASEGT. V trimming: 2 bases; J trimming: 6 bases; junction bases outside the gene matches: 8. Study outcomes and limitations: Normal lung showed higher cumulative top 100 clone frequency than tumor. Compared with tumor, normal lung showed significantly lower TCR diversity. Shorter survival was associated with higher TCR diversity in tumors.

As for this clonotype: Its antigen is unknown.

This receptor was identified in a man in his sixties with non-small cell lung cancer. The chain uses TRBV6-1 and TRBJ2-5; 8 bases align to TRBD2. Input material: lung tumor tissue. CDR3 protein: CASSEWGLVEKTQYF. As DNA, the CDR3 is TGTGCCAGCAGTGAATGGGGACTAGTCGAGAAGACCCAGTACTTC.